This T cell receptor (beta chain) originates from a study of PD-1 blockade in classical Hodgkin lymphoma. At the level of the study: Nivolumab dosing for patients was 3 mg/kg, administered intravenously every 2 weeks. Whole-study results and caveats: With CD4+ cells, TCR diversity rose significantly by C4D1, but not with CD8+ cells.

V lost 7 bases and J lost 4; bases outside the gene matches: 11. This CDR3 comprises 15 residues. CDR1 MNHGY and CDR2 SAAAGT come from the germline V gene. The sample's time point: cycle 4 day 1 (C4D1), after less than seven weeks of nivolumab. Relapse after autologous stem cell transplantation occurred in every patient, and brentuximab vedotin exposure varied. The patients, who had relapsed/refractory classical Hodgkin lymphoma, achieved best responses of complete response, partial response or progressive disease. For this clone: Its antigen is currently unknown.

Sequencing was performed with immunoSEQ multiplex PCR; in TCRdb, only in-frame clones are kept and a portion is missing. The sample yields 13,000 or so clones, around 80% seen once. J is TRBJ2-7 and V is TRBV6-8, with 9 bases matching TRBD1. Sequencing was performed on peripheral blood mononuclear cells (PBMCs), taken before the fourth cycle of nivolumab. This clonotype originated in a human donor with classical Hodgkin lymphoma. The CDR3 region is CASKYRGQGIYEQYF. In DNA, the CDR3 is TGTGCCAGCAAATATCGGGGACAGGGTATTTACGAGCAGTACTTC.